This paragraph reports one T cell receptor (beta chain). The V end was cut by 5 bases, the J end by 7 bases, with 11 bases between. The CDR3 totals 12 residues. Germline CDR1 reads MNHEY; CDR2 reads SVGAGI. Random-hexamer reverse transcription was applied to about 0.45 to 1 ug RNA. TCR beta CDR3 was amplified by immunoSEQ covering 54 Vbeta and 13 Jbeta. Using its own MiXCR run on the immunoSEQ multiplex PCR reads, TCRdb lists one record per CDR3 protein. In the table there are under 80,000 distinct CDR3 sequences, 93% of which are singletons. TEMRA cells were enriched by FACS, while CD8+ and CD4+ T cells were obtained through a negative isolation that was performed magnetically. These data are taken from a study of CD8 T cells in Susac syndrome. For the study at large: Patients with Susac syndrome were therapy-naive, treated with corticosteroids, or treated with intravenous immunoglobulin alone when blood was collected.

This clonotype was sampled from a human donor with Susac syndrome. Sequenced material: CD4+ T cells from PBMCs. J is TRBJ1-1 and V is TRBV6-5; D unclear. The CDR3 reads CASSTTKGEAFF. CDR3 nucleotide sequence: TGTGCCAGCAGTACGACCAAGGGTGAAGCTTTCTTT.